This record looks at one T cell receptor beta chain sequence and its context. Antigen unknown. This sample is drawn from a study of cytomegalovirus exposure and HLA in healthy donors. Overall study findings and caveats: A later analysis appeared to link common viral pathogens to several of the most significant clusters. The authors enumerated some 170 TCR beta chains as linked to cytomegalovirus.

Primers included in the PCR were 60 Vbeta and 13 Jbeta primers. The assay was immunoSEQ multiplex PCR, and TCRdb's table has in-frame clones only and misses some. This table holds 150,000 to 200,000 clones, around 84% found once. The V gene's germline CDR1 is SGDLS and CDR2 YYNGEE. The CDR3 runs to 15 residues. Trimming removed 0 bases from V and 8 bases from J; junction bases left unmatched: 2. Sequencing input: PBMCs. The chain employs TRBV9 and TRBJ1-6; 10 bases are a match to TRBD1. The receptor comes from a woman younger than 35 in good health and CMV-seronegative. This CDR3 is CASSVEGTGDSPLHF. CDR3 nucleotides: TGTGCCAGCAGCGTAGAGGGGACAGGGGATTCACCCCTCCACTTT.